Here is one TCR beta chain with its context. Germline V lookup: CDR1 MNHEY, CDR2 SVGAGI. This CDR3 is built from 14 residues. Losses at the gene ends were 2 bases for V and 4 bases for J; bases not matched to a gene: 2. This record belongs to a study of blood T cell repertoires in COVID-19. Looking at the study overall: Spain, Italy and the United States supplied samples that represented acute and convalescent COVID-19. PBMCs, B-cell-depleted T cells, or T cells were the source of the cDNA or gDNA that made up the material.

Source study methods: Estimation of nucleated cell counts was performed using reference gene primer amplification. TCRdb's table, derived via immunoSEQ multiplex PCR, lists solely in-frame clones and lacks some. V, J and clone size are taken as reported in that table, and D and trimming were inferred from the DNA itself. The data contain about 270,000 clones, approximately 80% of them singletons. This clonotype originated in a human donor in a cohort sampled during active COVID-19. The sequenced material came from peripheral blood. The V gene is TRBV6-5, the J gene TRBJ1-2; 9 nucleotides match TRBD1. CDR3 amino acids: CASSYGTGRYGYTF. CDR3 DNA sequence: TGTGCCAGCAGTTACGGGACAGGGCGCTATGGCTACACCTTC.